This T cell receptor (beta chain) emerged from a study of T cell clusters in autoimmune cytopenias. Each sample's input was around 250 ng genomic DNA, roughly 38,000 genome equivalents. One tube held mixed TRB-A and TRB-B primer pools for touch-down PCR. With the multiplex PCR reads reprocessed, TCRdb shows one record per CDR3 protein and no DNA. The sample holds several thousand distinct CDR3 sequences. This clonotype is identified as medium-sized from frequency. The CDR3 is 14 amino acids. CDR1 is MNHEY and CDR2 is SMNVEV in the germline V gene (reference sequence). The data also belong to a second study, concerning T cell repertoires in aging, cancer and after chemotherapy. That paper notes: No conclusions about immunological memory after chemotherapy can be drawn from the repertoire data.

The sample consisted of peripheral blood. The genes are TRBV27 and TRBJ1-2; TCRdb lists TRBD1, though no DNA is available to test this call. This receptor was obtained from a human donor with chronic lymphocytic leukemia. The donor label of this sample is uncertain. The CDR3 spells CASSFIDSNYGYTF.